This T cell receptor (beta chain) was obtained from a study of blood T cell repertoires in acute mononucleosis (dated by TCRdb to between 2020 and 2021). In the study overall: Acute-phase samples, representing the primary response, were taken within 2 weeks of symptom onset. Mean blood EBV load was about 3.9 log10 genome copies per million B cells during acute infection and 2 to 3 at convalescence. During acute infection, about 2% and 1% of blood CD8 T cells were made up of mean YVL-BR-specific and GLC-BM-specific cells, respectively. Results the study describes overall, beyond this receptor: Only a few donors were included in the cohort, so group averages were based on very few individuals. The low acute-to-convalescent clonotype overlap might be partly explained by sampling error, because only a fraction of each donor's blood was analyzed. Just roughly 9.1% of the unique acute clonotypes remained in convalescence, but these persisting clonotypes accounted for most of the response, and new, diverse de novo clonotypes seemingly replaced the other acute clonotypes. Both chains seemed to play a part in GLC-BM selection, with public TCRbeta motifs on BV14-BJ2 and BV20-BJ1 appearing together with a TCRalpha motif on AV5-AJ31.

On this clone itself: This probably arose from a read error, given a far larger clone one base away.

For TCR profiling, total RNA from no fewer than 10,000 sorted tetramer+ CD8 T cells was reverse transcribed into cDNA. PCR with primers that anneal to V and J regions amplified CDR3 regions and added unique molecular identifiers to track templates. Profiling of the TCRalpha and TCRbeta chains was done on the immunoSEQ platform, including the sequencing and error-correction standards of that platform. The study's own analysis went as follows. Clonal copy numbers were corrected for sequencing and PCR errors, and CDR3s were defined according to IMGT conventions. Analysis was restricted to productive rearrangements and performed with immunoSEQ Analyzer versions 2.0 and 3.0, while gene-pairing frequencies underwent further processing in Microsoft Excel. Circos plots were used to display V-J pairings, and MEME together with a custom motifSearch program was used to find CDR3 motifs. The OLGA algorithm was used to calculate the probability of generation of TCR sequences. Clonotypes found at both visits were termed persistent, clonotypes found only in the acute phase were termed nonpersistent, and clonotypes found only at convalescence were termed de novo. A public TCR was defined as an amino acid clonotype used by more than one donor. TCRdb's version of the immuneACCESS table is confined to in-frame rearrangements and falls short of the full clone set. An unresolved V gene accounts for under half of the shortfall where checked; the remainder is of unknown origin. V and J calls and clone size are those listed in that table; D and trimming were worked out from the DNA. This sample comprises 2,000 to 2,500 clones, around 67% of them detected only once. Together, the top ten hold 45% to 60% of the sample.

Read against the paper, the sample's time point label means: acute infectious mononucleosis, at clinical presentation within 2 weeks of symptom onset (visit 1). Over the course of primary infection, this study followed CD8 T cell responses against two immunodominant EBV epitopes, BRLF1 109 (YVL-BR) and BMLF1 280 (GLC-BM). A positive serum heterophile antibody test together with EBV viral capsid antigen-specific IgM pointed to primary EBV infection. Total CD8 T cells were first enriched from PBMCs by magnetic positive selection (MACS). Live CD3+ CD8+ tetramer+ cells were sorted on a FACSAria III to over 90% purity. Cell sorting used a PE-conjugated tetramer carrying the BMLF1 280-288 peptide. At both acute infection and convalescence, EBV epitope-specific CD8 T cells were tetramer-sorted, and the TCR repertoires of those cells were deep-sequenced directly ex vivo. Donors were three people aged about 18 to 29 with clinical acute infectious mononucleosis and laboratory evidence of primary EBV infection. Heparinized peripheral blood was collected once when donors presented clinically with mononucleosis symptoms and a second time roughly 6 months afterward. PBMCs were isolated by Ficoll-Paque density gradient centrifugation.

CDR1 and CDR2 were assigned from the germline V gene as SGHVS and FNYEAQ. Deletion took 2 bases off V and 9 bases off J, with a span of 20 bases between the germline ends. Including cysteine and phenylalanine, the CDR3 has 16 amino acids. The DNA shown is the 48-base CDR3, in frame from base 1. The chain is made from TRBV7-6 and TRBJ2-1, and perhaps TRBD2 as D gene, on 6 matching bases. This specimen consisted of EBV GLC epitope tetramer+ CD8+ T cells sorted from PBMCs, obtained during acute infectious mononucleosis. Taken with the paper, the label for cell subset or site translates to: CD8 T cells binding tetramer with EBV BMLF1 280-288 peptide (GLC-BM). The receptor was isolated from a woman between 18 and 30 years old with infectious mononucleosis caused by EBV. CDR3 loop: CASSLIVSGVAGEQFF. The nucleotides are TGTGCCAGCAGCTTAATCGTTAGCGGTGTAGCAGGTGAGCAGTTCTTC. Joined to the reference TRBV7-6 and TRBJ2-1 proteins, this CDR3 gives the full variable domain: GAGVSQSPRYKVTKRGQDVALRCDPISGHVSLYWYRQALGQGPEFLTYFNYEAQQDKSGLPNDRFSAERPEGSISTLTIQRTEQRDSAMYRCASSLIVSGVAGEQFFGPGTRLTVL.